Each of the 21 T cell receptor beta chains below was sequenced from the same sample in a study of blood T cell repertoires in COVID-19. Here immunoSEQ multiplex PCR was the method, and the copy in TCRdb shows in-frame clones only, minus some. The sample holds about 180,000 clones, around 83% seen once. Material: peripheral blood. The source is a woman in her seventies with COVID-19, enrolled during active disease.

The J gene is TRBJ2-7, the V gene TRBV2, with 8 nucleotides matching TRBD1. The ends lost 6 bases at V and 5 bases at J; junction bases unmatched: 12. The CDR3 loop spans 15 amino acids. Germline V CDR1 and CDR2: SNHLY, FYNNEI. CDR3 region: CASRPDRTGKDEQYF. DNA of the CDR3: TGTGCCAGCAGGCCAGACAGGACAGGGAAGGACGAGCAGTACTTC.

The rearrangement uses TRBV18 and TRBJ2-5; D gene uncertain. V was cut by 1 base and J by 5 bases, with 8 bases left in between. This CDR3 region has 13 residues. In germline, CDR1 is KGHSH, CDR2 LQKENI. In nucleotides, the CDR3 is TGTGCCAGCTCACCACAGCGATTCGAGACCCAGTACTTC. As protein: CASSPQRFETQYF.

The chain links TRBV18 to TRBJ1-1, with D hard to call. Germline assignment: CDR1 KGHSH and CDR2 LQKENI. The V and J ends lost 1 base and 5 bases respectively, with 11 bases between them. The length of the CDR3 is 14 residues. In DNA form, the CDR3 reads TGTGCCAGCTCACCACTCCGGGGAGAGACTGAAGCTTTCTTT. Residues: CASSPLRGETEAFF.

This clone was found a few times. V and J are TRBV4-3 and TRBJ1-1, with a weak D call TRBD1 (6 bases). Trimming pared 1 base from V and 8 bases from J, leaving 14 bases between. The CDR3 spans 14 residues. CDR1 is LGHNA and CDR2 is YSLEER in the germline V gene. In DNA form, the CDR3 reads TGCGCCAGCAGCCAAGTAGGAGCGGGGACAGAAGCTTTCTTT. Its translation: CASSQVGAGTEAFF.

Comments on this clone: The same CDR3 can be traced to other DNA sequences in this sample. V usage is TRBV18 and J usage is TRBJ1-5; 9 bases are shared with TRBD1. Germline CDR1 is KGHSH and CDR2 is LQKENI. The CDR3 has 15 residues. The V and J ends lost 3 bases and 2 bases, in that order; junction bases with no gene match: 2. As DNA, the CDR3 is TGTGCCAGCTCACCGGACAGGGGCGGCAATCAGCCCCAGCATTTT. Protein product: CASSPDRGGNQPQHF.

The genes are TRBV3-1 (or the pseudogene TRBV3-2) and TRBJ2-2; 10 nucleotides line up with TRBD2. Trimming cost V 0 bases and J 6 bases; bases outside gene matches: 10. The length of the CDR3 is 18 residues. CDR1 is LGHDT and CDR2 is YNNKEL in the germline V gene (reference sequence). The CDR3: CASSQEVRLAGVSGELFF. The CDR3 nucleotides are TGTGCCAGCAGCCAAGAAGTTCGGCTAGCGGGAGTATCCGGGGAGCTGTTTTTT.

This sequence joins TRBV19 and TRBJ1-5, with D possibly being TRBD1 (6 bases). The ends were cut back, 11 bases at V and 6 bases at J, with 20 bases in the middle. Germline lookup yields CDR1 LNHDA and CDR2 SQIVND (reference sequence). The CDR3 contains 14 residues. CDR3 DNA: TGTGCCGTGGGGGGGCAGGTGGGTATTCAGCCCCAGCATTTT. Translating it yields CAVGGQVGIQPQHF.

This rearrangement joins TRBV28 to TRBJ2-1, with 8 bases fitting TRBD2. Per germline, CDR1 MDHEN and CDR2 SYDVKM. The CDR3 contains 18 residues. J was trimmed by 7 bases and V by 6 bases; bases with no gene match: 20. In DNA form, the CDR3 reads TGTGCCAGCAGCCACCGCCCCCGAACTAGCGGAGCCAGGAATGAGCAGTTCTTC. Translated, it gives CASSHRPRTSGARNEQFF. The full variable domain, completed using reference TRBV28 and TRBJ2-1, is DVKVTQSSRYLVKRTGEKVFLECVQDMDHENMFWYRQDPGLGLRLIYFSYDVKMKEKGDIPEGYSVSREKKERFSLILESASTNQTSMYLCASSHRPRTSGARNEQFFGPGTRLTVL.

This clone turned up a few times. The chain uses TRBV4-3 and TRBJ2-7, with D unclear. CDR1 is LGHNA and CDR2 is YSLEER in the germline V gene. V dropped 0 bases and J dropped 2 bases, with 17 bases sitting between them. This CDR3 contains 17 residues. CDR3 in DNA: TGCGCCAGCAGCCAAGATCTTGAAACAGTGATTCCCTACGAGCAGTACTTC. It is translated as CASSQDLETVIPYEQYF.

The chain employs TRBV7-9 and TRBJ2-5; D may be TRBD1 (6 bases). V was pared by 4 bases and J by 5 bases, with 26 bases between. The CDR3 contains 18 residues. Looked up from germline, CDR1 is SEHNR and CDR2 is FQNEAQ (reference sequence). CDR3 amino acids: CASSSTLRGNPQGETQYF. In DNA, the CDR3 is TGTGCCAGCAGCTCTACCCTGAGGGGTAACCCCCAGGGGGAGACCCAGTACTTC.

This chain uses TRBV7-2 with TRBJ2-2, with unresolved D. Germline-derived CDR1 and CDR2 are SGHTA and FQGNSA. V was pared by 5 bases and J by 5 bases, with 9 bases between. The CDR3 spans 13 residues. The CDR3 nucleotides read TGTGCCAGCAGCCCGCTTAGAACCGGGGAGCTGTTTTTT. This codes for CASSPLRTGELFF.

The J gene is TRBJ1-5, the V gene TRBV9, with 10 bases lining up with TRBD1. CDR3 length equals 19 residues. Trimming took 5 bases from V and 5 from J; bases not matched to a gene: 19. Per the germline V gene, CDR1 is SGDLS and CDR2 is YYNGEE. The CDR3 protein is CASRGQGDDVRKSYQPQHF. CDR3 bases: TGTGCCAGCAGAGGACAGGGGGATGACGTCCGAAAGTCTTATCAGCCCCAGCATTTT.

The count of this clone is one. The J gene is TRBJ2-1, the V gene TRBV7-2, with 12 bases lining up with TRBD2. Trimming cost V 5 bases and J 9 bases; bases outside gene matches: 8. The CDR3 totals 15 residues. The germline gives CDR1 SGHTA, CDR2 FQGNSA. The CDR3 nucleotides read TGTGCCAGCAGCCCAGGACTAGCGGGGACGAGTGAGCAGTTCTTC. Translated: CASSPGLAGTSEQFF. Full variable domain (outside the CDR3, taken from reference TRBV7-2 and TRBJ2-1): GAGVSQSPSNKVTEKGKDVELRCDPISGHTALYWYRQSLGQGLEFLIYFQGNSAPDKSGLPSDRFSAERTGGSVSTLTIQRTQQEDSAVYLCASSPGLAGTSEQFFGPGTRLTVL.

The rearrangement links TRBV6-5 to TRBJ2-2, with 12 bases lining up with TRBD1. The CDR3 spans 16 residues. The V segment lost 2 bases and the J segment 7 bases; nucleotides outside the gene matches: 5. Per the germline V gene, CDR1 is MNHEY and CDR2 is SVGAGI. DNA of the CDR3: TGTGCCAGCAGTTACCCGGGGACAGGGGGCATCGGGGAGCTGTTTTTT. Residues: CASSYPGTGGIGELFF.

V usage is TRBV7-2 and J usage is TRBJ1-2; perhaps TRBD1 as D (6 bases). V lost 6 bases, J lost 4 bases, and 15 bases lay in between. CDR3 length: 14 residues. Germline loops: CDR1 SGHTA, CDR2 FQGNSA. Here the CDR3 reads CASREDQGSYGYTF. In DNA form, the CDR3 reads TGTGCCAGCAGAGAAGACCAGGGGAGCTATGGCTACACCTTC. The full variable domain, with the rest looked up from reference TRBV7-2 and TRBJ1-2, is GAGVSQSPSNKVTEKGKDVELRCDPISGHTALYWYRQSLGQGLEFLIYFQGNSAPDKSGLPSDRFSAERTGGSVSTLTIQRTQQEDSAVYLCASREDQGSYGYTFGSGTRLTVV.

The chain uses TRBV5-1 and TRBJ2-3, with D perhaps TRBD2 (5 bases). The CDR3 contains 14 residues. Trimming pared 4 bases from V and 2 bases from J, leaving 11 bases between. CDR1 SGHRS and CDR2 YFSETQ come from the germline V gene. CDR3 residues: CASSRGQNTDTQYF. As DNA, the CDR3 is TGCGCCAGCAGCCGAGGGCAAAACACAGATACGCAGTATTTT.

The V call is TRBV19, the J call TRBJ1-1; 11 nucleotides align to TRBD1. In germline, CDR1 is LNHDA, CDR2 SQIVND (reference sequence). V shed 9 bases and J 4 bases; nucleotides not matched to a gene: 7. The CDR3 spans 14 residues. DNA for the CDR3: TGTGCCAGCCGGACAGGGGGCGATACCACTGAAGCTTTCTTT. Translation gives CASRTGGDTTEAFF.

V is TRBV5-4 and J is TRBJ1-1; 7 bases align to TRBD1. The CDR3 has 14 residues. The V gene end was trimmed by 2 bases and the J gene end by 5 bases; junction bases not matched to a gene: 6. CDR1 and CDR2 (germline): SGHNT, YYREEE (reference sequence). The CDR3 sequence is CASSFPSGGTEAFF. The DNA of the CDR3 is TGTGCCAGCAGCTTTCCGTCAGGGGGAACTGAAGCTTTCTTT.

The chain couples TRBV4-1 to TRBJ2-7; TRBD2 aligns across 12 bases. Germline-derived CDR1 and CDR2 are MGHRA and YSYEKL. The CDR3 loop spans 17 amino acids. The V and J ends lost 3 bases and 4 bases, in that order; junction bases with no gene match: 10. The CDR3 protein is CASSQASSSGREYEQYF. CDR3 coding DNA: TGCGCCAGCAGCCAGGCTAGCTCTAGCGGGAGGGAGTACGAGCAGTACTTC.

The chain combines TRBV2 with TRBJ2-1; D remains unclear. The CDR3 runs 14 residues. Germline assignment: CDR1 SNHLY and CDR2 FYNNEI. Deletions cut 2 bases from V and 2 bases from J, with 7 bases between. This chain's CDR3 is CASSERGTYNEQFF. The CDR3 DNA is TGTGCCAGCAGTGAACGAGGAACCTACAATGAGCAGTTCTTC.

The rearrangement joins TRBV7-9 to TRBJ2-7; 14 bases agree with TRBD2. Germline loops: CDR1 SEHNR, CDR2 FQNEAQ (reference sequence). This CDR3 region has 19 residues. V lost 4 bases and J lost 3; bases outside the gene matches: 14. The CDR3 nucleotides read TGTGCCAGCAGCTCGGGGACTAGCGGGAGTATACCTTCCCTCTACGAGCAGTACTTC. This translates into CASSSGTSGSIPSLYEQYF. Supplemented by reference TRBV7-9 and TRBJ2-7, the full variable domain reads DTGVSQNPRHKITKRGQNVTFRCDPISEHNRLYWYRQTLGQGPEFLTYFQNEAQLEKSRLLSDRFSAERPKGSFSTLEIQRTEQGDSAMYLCASSSGTSGSIPSLYEQYFGPGTRLTVT.